This T cell receptor beta chain is from a study of blood T cell repertoires in COVID-19. Study in general: Both acute and convalescent COVID-19 samples were obtained from the United States, Italy and Spain. From T cells, B-cell-depleted T cells, or PBMCs came the material, which was cDNA or gDNA.

Germline V gives CDR1 LNHDA, CDR2 SQIVND (reference sequence). The V gene lost 6 bases and the J gene lost 0 bases, with 21 bases spanning the gap. The CDR3 runs 18 residues. Authors' processing steps: Researchers report that nucleated cell counts were estimated from reference gene primer amplification. The method was immunoSEQ multiplex PCR; TCRdb's version includes in-frame clones alone and lacks a portion of them. V, J and clone size were drawn from that table, and D and trimming were deduced from the DNA. This sample has roughly 220,000 clones, with around four fifths found just once. The receptor comes from a man aged 25-40 years with active or convalescent COVID-19. This chain joins TRBV19 and TRBJ2-1; D possibly corresponds to TRBD2 (5 bases). The specimen sequenced was peripheral blood. CDR3 nucleotides: TGTGCCAGTAGCGAGGGCCCCAGCGGACCTAGCTCCTACAATGAGCAGTTCTTC. Translating it yields CASSEGPSGPSSYNEQFF.